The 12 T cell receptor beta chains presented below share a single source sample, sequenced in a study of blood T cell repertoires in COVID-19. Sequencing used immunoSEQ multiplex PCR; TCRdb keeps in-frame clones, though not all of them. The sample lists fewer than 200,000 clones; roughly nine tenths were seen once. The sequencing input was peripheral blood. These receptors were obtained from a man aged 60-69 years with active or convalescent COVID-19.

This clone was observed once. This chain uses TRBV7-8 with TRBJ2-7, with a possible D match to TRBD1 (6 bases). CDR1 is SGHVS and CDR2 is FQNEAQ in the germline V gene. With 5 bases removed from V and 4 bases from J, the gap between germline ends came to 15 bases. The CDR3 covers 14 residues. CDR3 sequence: CASSTDRLQYEQYF. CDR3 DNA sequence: TGTGCCAGCAGCACCGACAGGCTTCAATACGAGCAGTACTTC.

The CDR3 DNA sequence: TGTGCCAGCAGCAGCCGGGACAACGGGGATGGCTACACCTTC. As protein: CASSSRDNGDGYTF. The chain couples TRBV9 to TRBJ1-2; D may be TRBD1 (6 bases). Germline CDR1 SGDLS, CDR2 YYNGEE. The CDR3 runs 14 residues. Trimming shortened V by 4 bases and J by 6 bases, and 16 bases separated the two germline ends. The entire variable domain, with the rest obtained from reference TRBV9 and TRBJ1-2, is as follows: DSGVTQTPKHLITATGQRVTLRCSPRSGDLSVYWYQQSLDQGLQFLIQYYNGEERAKGNILERFSAQQFPDLHSELNLSSLELGDSALYFCASSSRDNGDGYTFGSGTRLTVV.

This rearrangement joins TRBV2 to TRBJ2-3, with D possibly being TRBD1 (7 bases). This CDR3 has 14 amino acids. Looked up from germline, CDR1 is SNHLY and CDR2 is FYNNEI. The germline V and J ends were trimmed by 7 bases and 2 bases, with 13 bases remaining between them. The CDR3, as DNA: TGTGCCAGCACCAGGGGGGTCTTCACAGATACGCAGTATTTT. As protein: CASTRGVFTDTQYF. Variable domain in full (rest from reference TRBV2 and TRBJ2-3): EPEVTQTPSHQVTQMGQEVILRCVPISNHLYFYWYRQILGQKVEFLVSFYNNEISEKSEIFDDQFSVERPDGSNFTLKIRSTKLEDSAMYFCASTRGVFTDTQYFGPGTRLTVL.

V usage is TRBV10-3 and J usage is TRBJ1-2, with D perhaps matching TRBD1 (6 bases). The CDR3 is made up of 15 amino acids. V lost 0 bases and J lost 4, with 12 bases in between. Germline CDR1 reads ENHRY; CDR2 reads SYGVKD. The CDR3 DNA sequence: TGTGCCATCAGTGAGTCCCCGACAGGACTCTATGGCTACACCTTC. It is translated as CAISESPTGLYGYTF.

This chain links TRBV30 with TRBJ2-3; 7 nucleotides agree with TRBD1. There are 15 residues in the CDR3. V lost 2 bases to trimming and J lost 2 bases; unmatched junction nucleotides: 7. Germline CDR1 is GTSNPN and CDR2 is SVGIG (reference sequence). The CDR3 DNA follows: TGTGCCTGGAGTAGACGGGACAGCCCCACAGATACGCAGTATTTT. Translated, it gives CAWSRRDSPTDTQYF.

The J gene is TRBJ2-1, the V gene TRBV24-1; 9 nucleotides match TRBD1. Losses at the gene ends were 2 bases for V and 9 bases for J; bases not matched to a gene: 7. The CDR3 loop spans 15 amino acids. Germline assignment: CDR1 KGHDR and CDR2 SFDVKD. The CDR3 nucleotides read TGTGCCACCAGTGATTCCCGGACAGGGGTCGGTGAGCAGTTCTTC. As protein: CATSDSRTGVGEQFF.

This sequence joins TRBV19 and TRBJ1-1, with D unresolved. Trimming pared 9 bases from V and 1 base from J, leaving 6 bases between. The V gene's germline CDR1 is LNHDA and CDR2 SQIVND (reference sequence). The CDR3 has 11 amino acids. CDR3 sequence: CASQENTEAFF. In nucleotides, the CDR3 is TGTGCCAGCCAGGAGAACACTGAAGCTTTCTTT. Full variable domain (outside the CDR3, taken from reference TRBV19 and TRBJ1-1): DGGITQSPKYLFRKEGQNVTLSCEQNLNHDAMYWYRQDPGQGLRLIYYSQIVNDFQKGDIAEGYSVSREKKESFPLTVTSAQKNPTAFYLCASQENTEAFFGQGTRLTVV.

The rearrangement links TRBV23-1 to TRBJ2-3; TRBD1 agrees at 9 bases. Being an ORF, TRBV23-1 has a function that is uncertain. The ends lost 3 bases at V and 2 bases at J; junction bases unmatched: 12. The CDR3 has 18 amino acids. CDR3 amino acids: CASSHRRDRETSTDTQYF. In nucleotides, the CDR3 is TGCGCCAGCAGTCACCGAAGGGACAGGGAAACATCCACAGATACGCAGTATTTT.

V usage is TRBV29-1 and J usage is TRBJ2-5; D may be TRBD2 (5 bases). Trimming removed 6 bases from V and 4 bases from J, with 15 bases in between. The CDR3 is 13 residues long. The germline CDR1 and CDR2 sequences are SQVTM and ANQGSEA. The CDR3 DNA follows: TGCAGCGTGGTGCATGGCCGGGGAGAGACCCAGTACTTC. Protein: CSVVHGRGETQYF. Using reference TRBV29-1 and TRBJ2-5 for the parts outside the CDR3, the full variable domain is SAVISQKPSRDICQRGTSLTIQCQVDSQVTMMFWYRQQPGQSLTLIATANQGSEATYESGFVIDKFPISRPNLTFSTLTVSNMSPEDSSIYLCSVVHGRGETQYFGPGTRLLVL.

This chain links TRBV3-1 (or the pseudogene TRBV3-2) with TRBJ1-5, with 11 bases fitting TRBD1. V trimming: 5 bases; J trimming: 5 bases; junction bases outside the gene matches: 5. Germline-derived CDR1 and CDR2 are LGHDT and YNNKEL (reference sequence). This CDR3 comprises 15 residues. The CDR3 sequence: CASSFRTGGYQPQHF. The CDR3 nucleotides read TGTGCCAGCAGCTTCCGGACAGGGGGCTATCAGCCCCAGCATTTT.

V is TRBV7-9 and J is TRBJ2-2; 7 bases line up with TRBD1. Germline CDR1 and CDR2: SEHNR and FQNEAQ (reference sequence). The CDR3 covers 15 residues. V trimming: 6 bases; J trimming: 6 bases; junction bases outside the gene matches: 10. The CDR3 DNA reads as TGTGCCAGCAGAGGAGAGGGGGCGACGGCCGGGGAGCTGTTTTTT. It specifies CASRGEGATAGELFF.

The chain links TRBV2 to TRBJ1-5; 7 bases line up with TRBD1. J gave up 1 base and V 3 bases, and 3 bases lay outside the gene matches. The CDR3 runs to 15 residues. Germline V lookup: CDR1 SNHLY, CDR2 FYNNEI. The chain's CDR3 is CASSDDRESNQPQHF. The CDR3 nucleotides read TGTGCCAGCAGTGACGACAGGGAGAGCAATCAGCCCCAGCATTTT.